The clone carrying this T cell receptor (beta chain) was detected many times. Its antigen is unidentified. The data originate from a study of CD8 T cells in ankylosing spondylitis. Study-level results: A motif of roughly 8 highly homologous TCR beta variants was seen as apparently characteristic of ankylosing spondylitis blood. Reported data indicate significant enrichment of disease-linked clones within matched ankylosing spondylitis synovial fluid.

The V end lost 0 bases, the J end lost 10 bases, and 15 bases lay between the germline ends. Germline CDR1 SGDLS, CDR2 YYNGEE. The CDR3 runs 14 residues. TCRdb reprocessed the 5' RACE reads via MiXCR and lists one record per CDR3 protein. The table records approximately 42,000 distinct CDR3 sequences, roughly 11% of them present only once. This rearrangement joins TRBV9 to TRBJ2-3; D is perhaps TRBD1 (5 bases). The source is a male donor with ankylosing spondylitis or in good health (not recorded which). The sample was blood, either unsorted or a sorted T cell fraction (not recorded which). The CDR3 coding sequence is TGTGCCAGCAGCGTAGGGGGCTCCTCCTTGGCGCAGTATTTT. Translating it yields CASSVGGSSLAQYF.